This T cell receptor (beta chain) was obtained from a study of CD8 T cells in Susac syndrome. Study in general: Patients with Susac syndrome, at blood draw, were therapy-naive, on corticosteroids, or on intravenous immunoglobulin alone.

The study sequenced TCR beta in blood CD8+ and CD4+ T cells. Reverse transcription used roughly 0.45 to 1 ug RNA and random hexamers. Using its own MiXCR run on the immunoSEQ multiplex PCR reads, TCRdb lists one record per CDR3 protein. Counted here are approximately 25,000 distinct CDR3 sequences, 90% to 95% occurring once; the ten biggest clones make up 0.63%. The CDR3 runs 16 residues. Trimming shortened V by 5 bases and J by 2 bases, and 17 bases separated the two germline ends. In germline, CDR1 is LGHDT, CDR2 YNNKEL (reference sequence). The clonotype originates from a human donor with Susac syndrome. Sequencing was performed on CD8+ T cells from PBMCs. The gene calls are TRBV3-1 and TRBJ2-3; D may be TRBD1 (5 bases). The CDR3 coding sequence is TGTGCCAGCAGCGAAGGTTGGGCAGGGTACACAGATACGCAGTATTTT. It yields the protein CASSEGWAGYTDTQYF.